A single TCR beta chain is shown here with its context. This clone was detected a few times. Its specific antigen is unknown. No base-level quality is on record; no much larger clone is a single base apart. The meaning of the sample's time point label: baseline before first vaccination. The treatment or condition label here, explained by the study, means: meningococcal conjugate vaccine given as trial control. Samples from vaccinated people were obtained from the UK trials COV001 and COV002, which included a single-blind randomized controlled phase 2/3 trial of AZD1222 (ChAdOx1 nCoV-19) in healthy adults. Trial participant PBMC samples were collected at day 0 and day 28 after the second dose for TCRbeta chain sequencing. V loses 5 bases, J loses 3 bases, and the germline ends lie 20 bases apart. Sequences SGHVS (CDR1) and FQNEAQ (CDR2) are obtained from the germline V gene. CDR3 length: 16 amino acids, cysteine to phenylalanine. Kept here is only the CDR3 DNA, which spans 48 bases and is read in frame from base 1.

This sample stems from a study of T cell responses to AZD1222 COVID-19 vaccine (TCRdb year 2021). Looking at the study overall: TCR sequencing was performed for roughly 240 trial participants, of whom roughly 200 were given two doses of AZD1222 and some 25 were given two doses of MenACWY control vaccine. Trial participants were enrolled by age into 18-55, 56-69 and 70-plus year subgroups, with roughly 160, 29 and 62 TCR-sequenced participants respectively.

The CDR3 regions of human TCRbeta chains were analyzed by immunosequencing. The study's processing was this. Repertoire TCRs were checked for matches against a reference library of SARS-CoV-2-specific TCRs that had been generated using the MIRA antigen-specificity platform. Breadth was defined as the fraction of unique TCRs that were SARS-CoV-2-associated, and depth was defined as the fraction of total T cells that were SARS-CoV-2-associated. Using the MIRA data, each spike-specific TCR was mapped to the spike region that the TCR reacts to and placed in a CD4 or CD8 class. Log10-transformed breadth and depth values were compared by one-way ANOVA with Sidak's multiple comparisons tests. TCRdb obtained this table from immuneACCESS and retained in-frame rearrangements with V and J assigned. These tables miss some clones; where compared with another copy, unresolved V genes account for less than half of the shortfall, and the remainder is unexplained. From that table come the V and J calls and clone size; the DNA was used to work out D and trimming. Here the sample has roughly 80,000 clones; nearly 90% occur a single time. The ten largest clonotypes hold approximately 4.7% of the sample.

Broad study findings and their caveats: Because no day 14 peak-response samples were available, repertoires were characterized only after the peak T cell response. A significant rise in spike-specific TCR breadth and depth was observed after two AZD1222 doses relative to day 0 and relative to MenACWY recipients. Reportedly, almost half of the unique spike-specific TCRs recognized epitopes lying outside the regions that are mutated in the B.1.351 and B.1.1.7 variants. In the small 56-69-year group, the increase in depth fell short of significance, most likely because of low power. Conclusions about previously exposed vaccinees are limited, since just six AZD1222 recipients were seropositive for SARS-CoV-2 at baseline. Most participants were white British and females outnumbered males, and the authors suggested that clonal diversity may have been underestimated. Vaccine-associated CD4 TCRs spanned the whole spike protein, with dominant responses in regions 160-218 and 743-854.

This sequence was found in an adult in good health. The sample in question was peripheral blood, obtained on day 0 of MenACWY control vaccination. The chain joins TRBV7-8 to TRBJ2-7; the D element might be TRBD1 or TRBD2, as each aligns at 6 bases. Read as DNA, the sequence is TGTGCCAGCAGCCCGGGTAGTTCGGGGGCGGTCTACGAGCAGTACTTC. This translates into CASSPGSSGAVYEQYF. Reference TRBV7-8 and TRBJ2-7 genes cover what lies past the CDR3, so the full variable domain is GAGVSQSPRYKVAKRGQDVALRCDPISGHVSLFWYQQALGQGPEFLTYFQNEAQLDKSGLPSDRFFAERPEGSVSTLKIQRTQQEDSAVYLCASSPGSSGAVYEQYFGPGTRLTVT.